This T cell receptor beta chain was obtained from a study of memory CD4+ T cells and cytomegalovirus serostatus. A remark on this clone: The sample contains more than one DNA sequence encoding this CDR3.

Trimming shortened V by 7 bases and J by 0 bases, and 19 bases separated the two germline ends. Per the germline V gene, CDR1 is SNHLY and CDR2 is FYNNEI. The CDR3 is 17 amino acids. Assay used: immunoSEQ multiplex PCR; TCRdb lists only in-frame clones, some missing. The top ten hold 1% to 1.2% of the sample, which has tens of thousands of clones, about 81% seen once. Single viable CD3+CD4+CD8-CD45RO+ cells were sorted as the memory CD4+ T cells. The sequenced sample consisted of memory CD4+ T cells from blood. V and J are TRBV2 and TRBJ1-5; a possible D gene is TRBD1 (6 bases). The origin of this receptor is an adult in good health and CMV-seronegative. The CDR3 DNA reads as TGTGCCAGCAAGGGGGGCAGTGGGTGGGATAGCAATCAGCCCCAGCATTTT. Encoded protein: CASKGGSGWDSNQPQHF.